The entry that follows covers one T cell receptor beta chain sequence. As yet, its antigen is unknown. The sample is drawn from a study of T-cell reconstitution after alpha-beta-depleted transplantation in children. Overall study results and limits: After one year, T-cell counts and TCRbeta diversity mostly came from new T cells. Surviving recipient cells, namely T cells and thymic progenitors, were the source of high day-60 TCRbeta diversity in some patients. At around two months after transplant, the alpha-beta T cells were reportedly derived from several hundred expanded clones that came from non-depleted graft cells.

A library of TCRbeta sequences, prepared with unique molecular identifiers, was generated. TCRdb analysed the PCR reads with MiXCR anew, one entry per CDR3 protein. The sample contains approximately 1,000,000 distinct CDR3 sequences, 25% to 35% of which appear only once. Per germline, CDR1 SGHTA and CDR2 FQGTGA. Trimming stripped 3 bases from V and 6 bases from J, with 14 bases between. This CDR3 region has 15 residues. Material: PBMCs, mostly from graft donor cells, obtained 360 days after TCRalphabeta/CD19-depleted stem cell transplant. This clonotype was obtained from a boy younger than two who had a stem cell transplant for SCID, so the T cells may come from the graft donor. The chain links TRBV7-3 to TRBJ2-2; D is ambiguous. The CDR3 DNA reads TGTGCCAGCAGCTTTATAGGGCCCAACGCCGGGGAGCTGTTTTTT. This gives the protein CASSFIGPNAGELFF.